The next 11 T cell receptor beta chains were all read from a single sample in a study of blood T cell repertoires in COVID-19 (dated by TCRdb to the early 2020s). The receptor library was made with the immunoSEQ multiplex PCR assay. The immuneACCESS repertoire file appears here via TCRdb, limited to in-frame rearrangements. These files lack a portion of the clones; in checked studies, under half of the deficit traces to unresolved V genes, and the cause of the others is not known. For this sample the table gives about 380,000 clones, of which more than 70% were detected only once. Approximately 1.2% of the sample comes from the top ten. Sequenced material: PBMCs or T cells enriched from blood (not recorded which). These receptors originate from a woman younger than 35 who had recovered from COVID-19.

The CDR3 is CASGTIETQYF. The CDR3 coding sequence is TGTGCCAGCGGCACAATCGAGACCCAGTACTTC. V and J are TRBV6-6 and TRBJ2-5; no definite D call. The CDR3 length is 11 residues. Deletions cut 8 bases from V and 5 bases from J, with 9 bases between. The germline gives CDR1 MNHNY, CDR2 SVGAGI (reference sequence).

The chain couples TRBV24-1 to TRBJ2-7; 9 positions agree with TRBD1. Germline-derived CDR1 and CDR2 are KGHDR and SFDVKD. The CDR3 runs 15 residues. The trim removed 10 bases at V and 2 bases at J, leaving 11 bases unmatched. The CDR3 is CATRGPGQGPYEQYF. The CDR3, as DNA: TGTGCCACTAGAGGGCCGGGACAGGGACCCTACGAGCAGTACTTC.

The chain joins TRBV18 to TRBJ1-1; D ambiguous. V lost 1 base to trimming and J lost 0 bases, with 9 bases between them. CDR3 length: 15 amino acids. Germline V gives CDR1 KGHSH, CDR2 LQKENI. The CDR3 DNA is TGTGCCAGCTCACCACGCCCCGGGATGAACACTGAAGCTTTCTTT. Amino acids: CASSPRPGMNTEAFF.

For this clone: A junction boundary mismatches the germline segment, possibly from a read error. The chain has TRBV19 and TRBJ2-2; 7 nucleotides line up with TRBD2. The CDR3 loop spans 11 amino acids. The germline V gene encodes CDR1 LNHDA and CDR2 SQIVND (reference sequence). The CDR3 DNA sequence: TGTGCCAGTAGTATAACGGGGGGGCTGTTTTTT. It yields the protein CASSITGGLFF. Full variable domain (remainder filled in from reference TRBV19 and TRBJ2-2): DGGITQSPKYLFRKEGQNVTLSCEQNLNHDAMYWYRQDPGQGLRLIYYSQIVNDFQKGDIAEGYSVSREKKESFPLTVTSAQKNPTAFYLCASSITGGLFFGEGSRLTVL.

The chain employs TRBV7-9 and TRBJ1-2; D gene ambiguous. The CDR3 runs to 12 residues. V dropped 5 bases and J dropped 10 bases, with 14 bases sitting between them. CDR1 SEHNR and CDR2 FQNEAQ come from the germline V gene (reference sequence). The CDR3 coding sequence is TGTGCCAGCAGCATCGGGAGCCAGCACTACACCTTC. This gives the protein CASSIGSQHYTF.

The V and J genes are TRBV5-1 and TRBJ2-7, with D tentatively TRBD2 (6 bases). Between the trimmed V and J ends, which lost 4 bases and 6 bases, there was a span of 14 bases. The CDR3 sequence is 13 residues long. Germline lookup yields CDR1 SGHRS and CDR2 YFSETQ. The CDR3, as DNA: TGCGCCAGCAGCCCGGACTACCCCTCCGAGCAGTACTTC. Translating gives CASSPDYPSEQYF.

This chain joins TRBV27 and TRBJ2-7; the D gene is possibly TRBD1 (6 bases). The V gene lost 5 bases and the J gene lost 6 bases, with 14 bases spanning the gap. CDR1 and CDR2 from the germline V gene are MNHEY and SMNVEV (reference sequence). The CDR3 is 13 amino acids. CDR3 region: CASSPRGVFEQYF. The CDR3 DNA reads as TGTGCCAGCAGTCCCAGGGGCGTGTTCGAGCAGTACTTC.

The chain is built from TRBV6-5 and TRBJ1-2; TRBD1 might be the D (6 bases). This CDR3 is 13 amino acids long. The germline V gene has CDR1 MNHEY and CDR2 SVGAGI. Trimming shortened V by 5 bases and J by 12 bases, and 19 bases separated the two germline ends. The CDR3 bases are TGTGCCAGCAGTACCCAGGGGAGACAGACGCACACCTTC. Translating it yields CASSTQGRQTHTF.

This chain's CDR3 is CASSPLRDKDSPLHF. The CDR3 nucleotides read TGTGCCAGCAGTCCGCTCCGGGACAAAGATTCACCCCTCCACTTT. J is TRBJ1-6 and V is TRBV6-5, with D possibly being TRBD1 (6 bases). The CDR3 extends over 15 amino acids. Germline V gene data show CDR1 as MNHEY and CDR2 as SVGAGI. V was cut by 5 bases and J by 8 bases, with 16 bases left in between.

J is TRBJ1-2 and V is TRBV24-1, with 8 bases fitting TRBD1. The germline CDR1 and CDR2 sequences are KGHDR and SFDVKD. The CDR3 contains 14 residues. V lost 4 bases and J lost 8; bases outside the gene matches: 8. CDR3: CATSDRGPPGGYTF. The DNA of the CDR3 is TGTGCCACCAGTGACAGGGGGCCGCCGGGGGGCTACACCTTC.

As to this clone: Relative to the germline gene, one junction end is altered; a read error may explain this. The chain couples TRBV7-7 to TRBJ1-3; maybe TRBD1 (5 bases). The germline CDR1 and CDR2 sequences are SSHAT and FNYEAQ (reference sequence). The CDR3 has 15 residues. This CDR3 reads CASSSGTHSGNTIYF. CDR3 DNA sequence: TGTGCTAGCAGCTCCGGGACTCACTCTGGAAACACCATATATTTT.